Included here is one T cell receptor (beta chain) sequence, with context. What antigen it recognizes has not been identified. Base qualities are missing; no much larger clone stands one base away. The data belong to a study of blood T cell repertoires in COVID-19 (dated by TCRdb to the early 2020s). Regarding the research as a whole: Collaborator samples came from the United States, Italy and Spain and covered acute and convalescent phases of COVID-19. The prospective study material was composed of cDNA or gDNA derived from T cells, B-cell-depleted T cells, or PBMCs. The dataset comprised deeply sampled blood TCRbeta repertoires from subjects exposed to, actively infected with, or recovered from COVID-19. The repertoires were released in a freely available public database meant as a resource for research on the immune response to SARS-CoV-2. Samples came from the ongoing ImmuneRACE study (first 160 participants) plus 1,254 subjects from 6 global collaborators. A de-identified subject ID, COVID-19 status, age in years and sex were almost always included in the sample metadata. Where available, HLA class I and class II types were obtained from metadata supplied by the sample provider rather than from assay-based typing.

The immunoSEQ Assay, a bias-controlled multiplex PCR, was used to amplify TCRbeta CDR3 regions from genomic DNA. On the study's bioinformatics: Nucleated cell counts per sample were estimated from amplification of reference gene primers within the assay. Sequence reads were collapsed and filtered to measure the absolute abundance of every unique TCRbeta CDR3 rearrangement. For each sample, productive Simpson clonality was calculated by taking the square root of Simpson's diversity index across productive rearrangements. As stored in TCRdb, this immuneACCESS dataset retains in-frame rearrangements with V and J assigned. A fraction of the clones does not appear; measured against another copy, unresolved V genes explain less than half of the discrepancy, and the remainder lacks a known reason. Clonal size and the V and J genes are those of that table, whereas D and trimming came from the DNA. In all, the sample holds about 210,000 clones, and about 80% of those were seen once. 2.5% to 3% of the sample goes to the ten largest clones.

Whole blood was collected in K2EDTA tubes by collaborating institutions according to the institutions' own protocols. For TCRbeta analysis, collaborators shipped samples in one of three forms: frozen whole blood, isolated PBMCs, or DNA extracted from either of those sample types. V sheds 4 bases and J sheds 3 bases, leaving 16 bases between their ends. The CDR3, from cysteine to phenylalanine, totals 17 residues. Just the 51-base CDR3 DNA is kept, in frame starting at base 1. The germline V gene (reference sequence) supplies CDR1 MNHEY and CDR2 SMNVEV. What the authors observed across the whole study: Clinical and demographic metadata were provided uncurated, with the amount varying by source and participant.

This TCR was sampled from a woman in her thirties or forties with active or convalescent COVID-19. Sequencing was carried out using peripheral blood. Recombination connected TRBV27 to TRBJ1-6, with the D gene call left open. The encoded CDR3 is CASSSTSSLIYNSPLHF. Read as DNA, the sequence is TGTGCCAGCAGTTCTACTTCTTCTCTAATCTATAATTCACCCCTCCACTTT.